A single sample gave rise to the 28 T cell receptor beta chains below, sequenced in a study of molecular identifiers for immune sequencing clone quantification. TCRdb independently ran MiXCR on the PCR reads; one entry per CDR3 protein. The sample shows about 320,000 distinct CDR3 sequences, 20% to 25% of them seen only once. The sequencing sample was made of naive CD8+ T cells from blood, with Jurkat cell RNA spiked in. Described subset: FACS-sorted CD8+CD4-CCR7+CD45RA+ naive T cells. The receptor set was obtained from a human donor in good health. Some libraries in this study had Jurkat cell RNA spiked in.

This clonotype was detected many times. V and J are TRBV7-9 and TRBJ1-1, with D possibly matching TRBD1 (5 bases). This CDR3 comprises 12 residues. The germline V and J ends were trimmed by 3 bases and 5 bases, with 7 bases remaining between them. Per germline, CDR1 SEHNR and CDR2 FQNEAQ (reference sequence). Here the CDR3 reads CASSFWGTEAFF. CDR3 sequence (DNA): TGTGCCAGCAGCTTTTGGGGGACTGAAGCTTTCTTT.

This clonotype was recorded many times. The CDR3 DNA reads TGTGCCAGCAGCAACGACAGGGAGCCAGATACGCAGTATTTT. Its translation is CASSNDREPDTQYF. This rearrangement joins TRBV7-9 to TRBJ2-3, with 7 positions matching TRBD1. V dropped 5 bases and J dropped 4; count of bases not matched to a gene: 6. Germline V lookup: CDR1 SEHNR, CDR2 FQNEAQ (reference sequence). The CDR3 extends over 14 amino acids.

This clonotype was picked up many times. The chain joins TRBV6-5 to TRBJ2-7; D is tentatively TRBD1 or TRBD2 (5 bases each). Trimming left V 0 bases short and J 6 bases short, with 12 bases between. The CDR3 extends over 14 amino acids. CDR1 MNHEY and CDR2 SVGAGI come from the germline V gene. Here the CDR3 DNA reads TGTGCCAGCAGTTACTCGAGGTCTGGGACCGAGCAGTACTTC. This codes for CASSYSRSGTEQYF.

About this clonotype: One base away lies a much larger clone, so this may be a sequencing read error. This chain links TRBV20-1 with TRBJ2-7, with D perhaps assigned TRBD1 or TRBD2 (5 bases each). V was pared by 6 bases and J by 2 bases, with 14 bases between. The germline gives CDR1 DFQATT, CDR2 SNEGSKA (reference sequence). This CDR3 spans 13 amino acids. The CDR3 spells CSATGTGTYEQYF. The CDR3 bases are TGCAGTGCAACCGGGACGGGGACCTACGAGCAGTACTTC.

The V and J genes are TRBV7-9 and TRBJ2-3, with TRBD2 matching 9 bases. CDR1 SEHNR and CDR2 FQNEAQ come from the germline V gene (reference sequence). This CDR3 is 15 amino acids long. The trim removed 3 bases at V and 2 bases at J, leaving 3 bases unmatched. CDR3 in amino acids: CASSFIAGATDTQYF. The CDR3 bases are TGTGCCAGCAGCTTCATAGCGGGAGCCACAGATACGCAGTATTTT.

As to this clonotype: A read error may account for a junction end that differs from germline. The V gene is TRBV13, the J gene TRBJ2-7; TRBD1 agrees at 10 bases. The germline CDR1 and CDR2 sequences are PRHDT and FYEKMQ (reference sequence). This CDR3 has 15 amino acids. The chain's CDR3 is CASSEIPGQGYEQCF. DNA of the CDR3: TGTGCCAGCAGCGAAATACCGGGACAGGGGTACGAGCAGTGCTTC.

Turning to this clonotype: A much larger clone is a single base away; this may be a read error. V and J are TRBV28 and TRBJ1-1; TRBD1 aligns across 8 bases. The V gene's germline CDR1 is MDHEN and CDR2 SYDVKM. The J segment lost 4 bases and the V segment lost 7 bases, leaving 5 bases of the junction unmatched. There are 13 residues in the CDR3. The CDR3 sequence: CASNFRGLTEAFF. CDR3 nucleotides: TGTGCCAGCAATTTCAGGGGGCTCACTGAAGCTTTCTTT.

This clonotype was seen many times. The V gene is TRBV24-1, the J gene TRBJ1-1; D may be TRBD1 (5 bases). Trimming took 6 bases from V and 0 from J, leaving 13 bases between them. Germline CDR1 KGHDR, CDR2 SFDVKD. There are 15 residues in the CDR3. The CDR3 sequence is CATSSGTVMNTEAFF. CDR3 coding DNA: TGTGCCACCAGTTCCGGGACGGTCATGAACACTGAAGCTTTCTTT.

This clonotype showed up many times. DNA of the CDR3: TGCAGCGTTGAAATTGGGGCATTCGGAAACACCATATATTTT. This codes for CSVEIGAFGNTIYF. V is TRBV29-1 and J is TRBJ1-3, with D perhaps matching TRBD1 (5 bases). This CDR3 is built from 14 residues. Germline V gene sequence: CDR1 SQVTM, CDR2 ANQGSEA. Trimming cost V 2 bases and J 4 bases, with 12 bases left between them. The full variable domain, rest sourced from reference TRBV29-1 and TRBJ1-3, is SAVISQKPSRDICQRGTSLTIQCQVDSQVTMMFWYRQQPGQSLTLIATANQGSEATYESGFVIDKFPISRPNLTFSTLTVSNMSPEDSSIYLCSVEIGAFGNTIYFGEGSWLTVV.

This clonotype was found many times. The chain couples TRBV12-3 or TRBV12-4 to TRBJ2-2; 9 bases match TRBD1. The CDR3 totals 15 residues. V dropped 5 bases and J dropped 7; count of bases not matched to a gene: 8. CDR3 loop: CASSPGTGIRGELFF. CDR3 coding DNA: TGTGCCAGCAGTCCCGGGACAGGGATTCGCGGGGAGCTGTTTTTT.

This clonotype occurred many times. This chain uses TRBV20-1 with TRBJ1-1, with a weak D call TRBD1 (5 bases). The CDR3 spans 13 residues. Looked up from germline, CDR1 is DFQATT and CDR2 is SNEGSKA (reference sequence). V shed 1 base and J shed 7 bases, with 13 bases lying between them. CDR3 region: CSARGTPEREAFF. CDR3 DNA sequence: TGCAGTGCTAGAGGGACACCGGAACGTGAAGCTTTCTTT.

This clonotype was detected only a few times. DNA of the CDR3: TGTGCCAGCAAAGGGTTAGGCGGGGAGCTGTTTTTT. Its protein product is CASKGLGGELFF. The V call is TRBV11-3, the J call TRBJ2-2; D not resolved. This CDR3 has 12 residues. The V end was cut by 7 bases, the J end by 7 bases, with 10 bases between. The V gene's germline CDR1 is SGHNT and CDR2 YENEEA.

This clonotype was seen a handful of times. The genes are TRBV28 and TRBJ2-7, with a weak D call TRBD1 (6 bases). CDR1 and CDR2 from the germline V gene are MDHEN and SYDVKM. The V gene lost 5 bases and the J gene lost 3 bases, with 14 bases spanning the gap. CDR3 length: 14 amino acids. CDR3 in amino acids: CASSQSDRFYEQYF. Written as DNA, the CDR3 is TGTGCCAGCAGTCAATCCGACAGGTTCTACGAGCAGTACTTC. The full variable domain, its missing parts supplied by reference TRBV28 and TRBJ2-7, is DVKVTQSSRYLVKRTGEKVFLECVQDMDHENMFWYRQDPGLGLRLIYFSYDVKMKEKGDIPEGYSVSREKKERFSLILESASTNQTSMYLCASSQSDRFYEQYFGPGTRLTVT.

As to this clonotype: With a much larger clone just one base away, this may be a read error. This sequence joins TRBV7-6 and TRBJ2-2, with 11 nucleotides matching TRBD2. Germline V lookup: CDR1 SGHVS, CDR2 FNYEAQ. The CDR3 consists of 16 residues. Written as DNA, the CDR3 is TGTGCCAGCAGCCTACTAGCGGGGGCCCGAGACGGGGGGCTGTTTTTT. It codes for CASSLLAGARDGGLFF.

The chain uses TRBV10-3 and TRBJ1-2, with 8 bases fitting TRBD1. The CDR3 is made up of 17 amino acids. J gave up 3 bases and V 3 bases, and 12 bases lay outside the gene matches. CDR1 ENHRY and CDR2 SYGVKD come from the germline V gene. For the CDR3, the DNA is TGTGCCATCAGTGATCCTAGGACAGGGACGACATACTATGGCTACACCTTC. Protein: CAISDPRTGTTYYGYTF.

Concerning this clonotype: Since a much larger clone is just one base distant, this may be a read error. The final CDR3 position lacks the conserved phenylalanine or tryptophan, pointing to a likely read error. The CDR3 DNA is TGTGCCAGCAGCCAGGGTTCGGTTAACGAGCAGTACCTC. It specifies CASSQGSVNEQYL. The chain is built from TRBV12-3 or TRBV12-4 and TRBJ2-7; tentative D call: TRBD1 (5 bases). Trimming pared 6 bases from V and 5 bases from J, leaving 14 bases between. There are 13 residues in the CDR3.

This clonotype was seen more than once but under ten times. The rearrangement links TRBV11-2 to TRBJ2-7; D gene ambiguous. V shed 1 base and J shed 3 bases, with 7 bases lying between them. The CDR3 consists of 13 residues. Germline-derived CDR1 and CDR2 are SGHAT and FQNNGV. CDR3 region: CASSLVGYYEQYF. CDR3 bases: TGTGCCAGCAGCTTAGTTGGCTACTACGAGCAGTACTTC. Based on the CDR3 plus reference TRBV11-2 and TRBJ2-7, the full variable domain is EAGVAQSPRYKIIEKRQSVAFWCNPISGHATLYWYQQILGQGPKLLIQFQNNGVVDDSQLPKDRFSAERLKGVDSTLKIQPAKLEDSAVYLCASSLVGYYEQYFGPGTRLTVT.

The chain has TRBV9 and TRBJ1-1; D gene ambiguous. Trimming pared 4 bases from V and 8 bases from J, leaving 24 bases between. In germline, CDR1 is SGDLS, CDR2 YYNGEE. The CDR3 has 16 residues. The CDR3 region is CASSSRPTAYNREAFF. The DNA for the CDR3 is TGTGCCAGCAGCTCTAGACCGACGGCCTATAATCGGGAAGCTTTCTTT.

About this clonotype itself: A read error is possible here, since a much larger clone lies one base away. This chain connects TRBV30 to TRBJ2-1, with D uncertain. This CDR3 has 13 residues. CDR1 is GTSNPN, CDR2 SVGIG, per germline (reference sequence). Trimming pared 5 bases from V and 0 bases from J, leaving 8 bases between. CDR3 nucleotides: TGTGCCTGGGGTTATAGCTCCTACAATGAGCAGTTCTTC. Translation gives CAWGYSSYNEQFF.

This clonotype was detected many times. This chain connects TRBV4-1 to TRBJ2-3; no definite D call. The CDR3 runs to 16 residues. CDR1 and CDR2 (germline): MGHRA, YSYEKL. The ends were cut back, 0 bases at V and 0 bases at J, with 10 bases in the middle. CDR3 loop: CASSQDQAPSTDTQYF. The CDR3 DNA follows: TGCGCCAGCAGCCAAGATCAGGCACCTAGCACAGATACGCAGTATTTT.

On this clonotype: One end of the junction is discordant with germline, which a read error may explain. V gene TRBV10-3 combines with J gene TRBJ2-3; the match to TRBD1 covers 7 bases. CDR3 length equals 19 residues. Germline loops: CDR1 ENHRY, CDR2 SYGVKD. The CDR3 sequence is CAISESLLDRVFVTDTQYF. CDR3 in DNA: TGTGCCATCAGTGAGTCACTCTTAGACAGGGTCTTCGTTACAGACACGCAGTATTTT.

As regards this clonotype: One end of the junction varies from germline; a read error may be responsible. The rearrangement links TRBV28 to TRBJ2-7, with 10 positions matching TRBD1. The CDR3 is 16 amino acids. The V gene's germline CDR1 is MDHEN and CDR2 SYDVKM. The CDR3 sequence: CAGSQPPDRGAYEQYF. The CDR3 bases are TGTGCCGGCAGCCAGCCCCCGGACAGGGGGGCCTACGAGCAGTACTTC.

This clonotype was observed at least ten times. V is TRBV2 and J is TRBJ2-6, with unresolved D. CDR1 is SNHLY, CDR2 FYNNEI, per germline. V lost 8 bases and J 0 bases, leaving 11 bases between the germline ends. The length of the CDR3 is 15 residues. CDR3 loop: CASSPGRSGANVLTF. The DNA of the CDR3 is TGTGCCAGCTCCCCCGGGCGCTCTGGGGCCAACGTCCTGACTTTC.

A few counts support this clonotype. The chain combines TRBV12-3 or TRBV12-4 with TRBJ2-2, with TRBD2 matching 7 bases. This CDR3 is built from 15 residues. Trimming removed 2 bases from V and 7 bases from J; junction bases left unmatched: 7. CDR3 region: CASSLRRERGGELFF. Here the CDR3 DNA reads TGTGCCAGCAGTTTAAGGCGGGAGCGGGGCGGGGAGCTGTTTTTT.

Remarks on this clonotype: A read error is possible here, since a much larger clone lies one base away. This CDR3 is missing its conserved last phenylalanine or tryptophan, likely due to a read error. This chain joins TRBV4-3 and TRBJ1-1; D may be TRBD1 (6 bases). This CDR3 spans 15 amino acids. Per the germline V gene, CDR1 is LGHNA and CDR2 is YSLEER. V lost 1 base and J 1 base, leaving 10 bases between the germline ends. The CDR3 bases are TGCGCCAGCAGCCAAGGAACAGGGTCGAACACTGAAGCTTTCCTT. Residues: CASSQGTGSNTEAFL.

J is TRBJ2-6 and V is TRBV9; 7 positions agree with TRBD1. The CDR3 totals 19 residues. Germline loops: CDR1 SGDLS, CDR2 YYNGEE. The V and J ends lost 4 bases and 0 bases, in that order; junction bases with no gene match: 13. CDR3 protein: CASSITQGMSLSGANVLTF. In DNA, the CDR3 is TGTGCCAGCAGCATTACACAGGGGATGTCCCTCTCTGGGGCCAACGTCCTGACTTTC.

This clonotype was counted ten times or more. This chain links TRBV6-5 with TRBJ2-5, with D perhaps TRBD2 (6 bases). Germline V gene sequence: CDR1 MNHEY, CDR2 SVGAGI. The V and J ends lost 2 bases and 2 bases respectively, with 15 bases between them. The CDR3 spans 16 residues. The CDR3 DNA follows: TGTGCCAGCAGTTACCAACGGGAGTCAATACAAGAGACCCAGTACTTC. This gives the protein CASSYQRESIQETQYF.

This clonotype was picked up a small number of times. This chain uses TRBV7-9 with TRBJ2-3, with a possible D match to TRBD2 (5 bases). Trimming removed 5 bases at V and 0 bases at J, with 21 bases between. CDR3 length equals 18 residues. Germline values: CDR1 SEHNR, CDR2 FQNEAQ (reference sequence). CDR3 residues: CASSARLGSGISTDTQYF. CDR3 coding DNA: TGTGCCAGCAGCGCGAGATTAGGGTCGGGGATAAGCACAGATACGCAGTATTTT.